The entry that follows covers one T cell receptor beta chain sequence. Its antigen is not identified. The read ends 3 residues before the CDR3 terminus; that terminus is restored from the germline J gene. Dot-blot hybridization genotyped cervical HPV amplified with MY09/MY11 PCR. The data were produced by immunoSEQ multiplex PCR, yet TCRdb's version contains in-frame clones alone and is incomplete. The repertoire shows some 31,000 clones; the top ten hold 2.5% to 3.5%. This sample is part of a study of T cells in women clearing cervical HPV infection. Across the study: Case blood was drawn when the lesion was first found; control blood after infection became undetectable.

Study-wide findings and caveats: Timing of associations relative to infection is unclear; T-cell subsets were not isolated. CIN3+ cases had significantly higher TCR repertoire richness than controls, but evenness did not differ.

Per the germline V gene, CDR1 is SGHTA and CDR2 is FQGNSA. The CDR3 is 14 residues long. V was cut by 5 bases and J by 2 bases, with 12 bases left in between. Sequenced: blood buffy coat. The chain is built from TRBV7-2 and TRBJ1-1; D is unresolved. The sequence was obtained from a woman aged 18-70 years with a cervical HPV16 infection that either progressed to CIN3+ or cleared (not recorded which). CDR3 bases read: TGTGCCAGCAGCACCCGGGTGACTAACACTGAA. The encoded protein is CASSTRVTNTE. The whole CDR3 sequence reads CASSTRVTNTEAFF. Complete variable domain (other parts from reference TRBV7-2 and TRBJ1-1): GAGVSQSPSNKVTEKGKDVELRCDPISGHTALYWYRQSLGQGLEFLIYFQGNSAPDKSGLPSDRFSAERTGGSVSTLTIQRTQQEDSAVYLCASSTRVTNTEAFFGQGTRLTVV.